Following are 28 T cell receptor beta chains from one sample sequenced in a study of cytomegalovirus exposure and HLA in healthy donors. 60 Vbeta and 13 Jbeta primers were used in PCR. Data came from immunoSEQ multiplex PCR; TCRdb stores just in-frame clones and leaves some out. The sample lists about 190,000 clones, 75% to 90% occurring once. The sequenced sample consisted of PBMCs. All receptors come from a man aged 35-49 years in good health and CMV-seropositive.

The rearrangement joins TRBV4-3 to TRBJ2-7; D may be TRBD1 (5 bases). The ends were cut back, 4 bases at V and 0 bases at J, with 13 bases in the middle. Germline CDR1 LGHNA, CDR2 YSLEER. The CDR3 is made up of 15 amino acids. This chain's CDR3 is CASSPATASSYEQYF. CDR3 nucleotide sequence: TGCGCCAGCAGCCCGGCGACAGCGAGCTCCTACGAGCAGTACTTC.

The genes are TRBV21-1 and TRBJ2-1; TRBD1, the D gene given by the table, was not confirmed from the DNA. TRBV21-1 is shown as a pseudogene. The CDR3 sequence is 17 residues long. The CDR3 DNA is TGTGCCAGCAGCAAAGTTGGGGGACAGGGGCCCTACAATGAGCAGTTCTTC. It codes for CASSKVGGQGPYNEQFF.

V is TRBV9 and J is TRBJ1-1; TRBD1 matches at 9 bases. CDR3 length: 16 amino acids. The V and J ends lost 4 bases and 4 bases, in that order; junction bases with no gene match: 11. Germline V CDR1 and CDR2: SGDLS, YYNGEE. CDR3 DNA: TGTGCCAGCAGCACCGGACAGGGGAGTTTGGGCACTGAAGCTTTCTTT. It specifies CASSTGQGSLGTEAFF.

V and J are TRBV4-1 and TRBJ2-7; 7 nucleotides match TRBD1. Germline V gene lookup returns CDR1 MGHRA and CDR2 YSYEKL. The CDR3 runs to 14 residues. The trim removed 2 bases at V and 6 bases at J, leaving 7 bases unmatched. This chain's CDR3 is CASSQPGQAREQYF. The DNA for the CDR3 is TGCGCCAGCAGCCAACCAGGACAGGCCCGCGAGCAGTACTTC.

The V gene is TRBV18, the J gene TRBJ2-5; D is possibly TRBD1 (6 bases). The J call may be in error: the DNA end matches TRBJ2-7 better. This CDR3 has 15 residues. The germline V gene has CDR1 KGHSH and CDR2 LQKENI. This CDR3 reads CASSPTGSDSYEQYF. The CDR3 DNA reads TGTGCCAGCTCACCAACAGGGTCCGACTCCTACGAGCAGTACTTC.

Points on this clone: The sample carries other DNA sequences with the same CDR3. The chain employs TRBV5-1 and TRBJ1-2; D remains unclear. V lost 0 bases, J lost 2 bases, and 5 bases lay in between. Germline CDR1 is SGHRS and CDR2 is YFSETQ. This CDR3 contains 13 residues. In DNA form, the CDR3 reads TGCGCCAGCAGCTTGGGAGGAAACTATGGCTACACCTTC. Translating it yields CASSLGGNYGYTF.

This clone was recorded only once. The chain links TRBV15 to TRBJ2-7; 7 nucleotides match TRBD1. CDR1 and CDR2 (germline): LNHNV, YYDKDF (reference sequence). V shed 3 bases and J 2 bases; nucleotides not matched to a gene: 4. This CDR3 has 14 amino acids. The CDR3 is CATSSGTDPYEQYF. The CDR3 DNA follows: TGTGCCACCAGCAGCGGGACAGATCCCTACGAGCAGTACTTC.

The rearrangement uses TRBV28 and TRBJ2-5; the D gene is possibly TRBD1 (5 bases). V was pared by 7 bases and J by 0 bases, with 9 bases between. Germline values: CDR1 MDHEN, CDR2 SYDVKM. The CDR3 extends over 13 amino acids. This CDR3 is CASKDTNQETQYF. CDR3 in DNA: TGTGCCAGCAAGGACACAAACCAAGAGACCCAGTACTTC.

The J gene is TRBJ2-7, the V gene TRBV11-1; 8 bases line up with TRBD2. The CDR3 runs to 15 residues. The germline CDR1 and CDR2 sequences are SGHAT and FQDESV (reference sequence). V shed 5 bases and J 4 bases; nucleotides not matched to a gene: 10. CDR3 in DNA: TGTGCCAGCAGCGGCCCGGGACTAGAAGGTTACGAGCAGTACTTC. As protein: CASSGPGLEGYEQYF.

This chain joins TRBV10-3 and TRBJ1-3; 8 bases fit TRBD1. This CDR3 is 17 amino acids long. The ends lost 0 bases at V and 0 bases at J; junction bases unmatched: 4. Germline CDR1 ENHRY, CDR2 SYGVKD. DNA of the CDR3: TGTGCCATCAGTGAGTCGGGGACAGGTCTCTCTGGAAACACCATATATTTT. Translated: CAISESGTGLSGNTIYF.

The rearrangement joins TRBV9 to TRBJ2-3; D unresolved. Trimming left V 0 bases short and J 2 bases short, with 4 bases between. CDR1 and CDR2 from the germline V gene are SGDLS and YYNGEE. CDR3 length equals 13 residues. The CDR3 nucleotides are TGTGCCAGCAGCGTAGCGTCCACAGATACGCAGTATTTT. It is translated as CASSVASTDTQYF.

Concerning this clone: Mismatch with germline at one junction end may stem from a read error. The chain combines TRBV30 with TRBJ2-7; the D gene is possibly TRBD1 (6 bases). From germline, CDR1 is GTSNPN and CDR2 SVGIG (reference sequence). The CDR3 has 11 amino acids. CDR3 nucleotide sequence: TGTGCCTGGAGTGTACCGGGACACAAAGACTTC. It specifies CAWSVPGHKDF.

Comment on this clone: Germline and junction disagree at one end, which may indicate a read error. The V and J genes are TRBV7-9 and TRBJ1-4; 7 nucleotides match TRBD1. CDR3 length equals 17 residues. Per germline, CDR1 SEHNR and CDR2 FQNEAQ (reference sequence). The CDR3 DNA reads TGTTCCAGCAGCTTATTTAAGGGGGCCCCCCTTGGAGAAAAACTGTTTTTT. Amino acid sequence: CSSSLFKGAPLGEKLFF.

The CDR3, as DNA: TGTGCCAGTAGTCAAACTAGGACAGGGACCTATGGCTACACCTTC. The encoded protein is CASSQTRTGTYGYTF. V gene TRBV19 combines with J gene TRBJ1-2, with TRBD1 matching 8 bases. Per germline, CDR1 LNHDA and CDR2 SQIVND (reference sequence). The CDR3 is made up of 15 amino acids. V was clipped by 5 bases and J by 4 bases; unmatched bases: 9.

This clone was found once. The germline gene is not matched at one end of the junction; a read error may be the cause. This chain uses TRBV6-5 with TRBJ2-1; D is undetermined. Per the germline V gene, CDR1 is MNHEY and CDR2 is SVGAGI. The CDR3 contains 12 residues. The CDR3 DNA sequence: TGTGCCACCAGTCGTTCCTACAATGAGCAGTTCTTC. As protein: CATSRSYNEQFF.

This chain links TRBV5-6 with TRBJ2-2; D is unclear. Per the germline V gene, CDR1 is SGHDT and CDR2 is YYEEEE. This CDR3 has 16 residues. V was shortened by 0 bases and J by 9 bases, with 18 bases between the two germline ends. This chain's CDR3 is CASSLAGTPIVRELFF. The CDR3 nucleotides read TGTGCCAGCAGCTTGGCCGGTACCCCGATCGTTCGGGAGCTGTTTTTT.

This chain uses TRBV6-1 with TRBJ1-2; TRBD1 agrees at 8 bases. V shed 7 bases, J shed 7 bases, and the junction held 11 bases outside the gene matches. Germline CDR1 reads MNHNS; CDR2 reads SASEGT. This CDR3 is built from 14 residues. The CDR3 here is CASTPKTGASGYTF. The CDR3 DNA is TGTGCCAGCACCCCAAAGACAGGGGCGAGTGGCTACACCTTC.

The CDR3 region has the DNA TGTGCCAGCAGTTTATCCGACAGCCGTAATGAAAAACTGTTTTTT. Amino acid sequence: CASSLSDSRNEKLFF. The V gene is TRBV11-2, the J gene TRBJ1-4, with a possible D match to TRBD1 (5 bases). Germline loops: CDR1 SGHAT, CDR2 FQNNGV. The V end was cut by 6 bases, the J end by 4 bases, with 15 bases between. The CDR3 has 15 amino acids.

The chain recombines TRBV7-3 with TRBJ2-7; D unclear. V gave up 1 base and J gave up 0 bases, with 10 bases separating them. Per germline, CDR1 SGHTA and CDR2 FQGTGA. CDR3 size: 15 residues. CDR3 DNA: TGTGCCAGCAGCTTAATACCGGAGAGCTCCTACGAGCAGTACTTC. It translates to CASSLIPESSYEQYF.

The rearrangement links TRBV5-8 to TRBJ2-3; TRBD1 matches at 8 bases. The CDR3 length is 16 residues. After removal of 1 base from V and 2 bases from J, the junction contained 6 bases not matched to a gene. Per germline, CDR1 SGHTS and CDR2 YDEGEE. The CDR3 sequence: CASSLTGTGFTDTQYF. CDR3 coding DNA: TGTGCCAGCAGCTTGACCGGGACAGGATTCACAGATACGCAGTATTTT. The full variable domain, its missing parts supplied by reference TRBV5-8 and TRBJ2-3, is EAGVTQSPTHLIKTRGQQATLRCSPISGHTSVYWYQQALGLGLQFLLWYDEGEERNRGNFPPRFSGRQFPNYSSELNVNALELEDSALYLCASSLTGTGFTDTQYFGPGTRLTVL.

V usage is TRBV21-1 and J usage is TRBJ1-5; the table's TRBD1 call for D was not verified on the DNA. TRBV21-1 is listed as a pseudogene. The CDR3 is made up of 13 amino acids. Here the CDR3 reads CARGPGHDQPQHF. CDR3 DNA sequence: TGTGCCAGGGGGCCAGGGCACGATCAGCCCCAGCATTTT.

This chain links TRBV18 with TRBJ1-2, with 9 bases lining up with TRBD1. Losses at the gene ends were 6 bases for V and 6 bases for J; bases not matched to a gene: 5. This CDR3 contains 13 residues. Germline V CDR1 and CDR2: KGHSH, LQKENI. The CDR3 region is CASSPTGGNGYTF. The CDR3 nucleotides are TGTGCCAGCTCGCCGACAGGGGGAAATGGCTACACCTTC. Full variable domain (remainder filled in from reference TRBV18 and TRBJ1-2): NAGVMQNPRHLVRRRGQEARLRCSPMKGHSHVYWYRQLPEEGLKFMVYLQKENIIDESGMPKERFSAEFPKEGPSILRIQQVVRGDSAAYFCASSPTGGNGYTFGSGTRLTVV.

The V gene is TRBV27, the J gene TRBJ1-2; TRBD1 matches 8 bases. Germline V gives CDR1 MNHEY, CDR2 SMNVEV (reference sequence). The CDR3 has 13 amino acids. V lost 3 bases to trimming and J lost 8 bases; unmatched junction nucleotides: 5. The CDR3 spells CASSLGGQGGYTF. CDR3 sequence (DNA): TGTGCCAGCAGTTTGGGAGGACAGGGAGGCTACACCTTC.

J is TRBJ1-3 and V is TRBV15; D is unclear. The CDR3 length is 15 residues. Looked up from germline, CDR1 is LNHNV and CDR2 is YYDKDF (reference sequence). Trimming cost V 1 base and J 0 bases, with 7 bases left between them. This CDR3 reads CATSRGRNSGNTIYF. The CDR3 region has the DNA TGTGCCACCAGCAGAGGGCGGAACTCTGGAAACACCATATATTTT.

The J gene is TRBJ2-3, the V gene TRBV4-3; possibly TRBD2 for D (5 bases). V was shortened by 0 bases and J by 7 bases, with 8 bases between the two germline ends. Germline V CDR1 and CDR2: LGHNA, YSLEER. The CDR3 is 13 residues long. The DNA of the CDR3 is TGCGCCAGCAGCCAAGATCGCGGGCATACGCAGTATTTT. Protein sequence: CASSQDRGHTQYF.

The chain is built from TRBV5-1 and TRBJ2-7; no definite D call. Germline loops: CDR1 SGHRS, CDR2 YFSETQ. The CDR3 extends over 14 amino acids. Trimming removed 1 base at V and 2 bases at J, with 10 bases between. CDR3 loop: CASSLSATTYEQYF. DNA for the CDR3: TGCGCCAGCAGCTTGAGCGCAACGACCTACGAGCAGTACTTC.

The rearrangement joins TRBV6-5 to TRBJ1-2; D ambiguous. This CDR3 has 16 amino acids. V lost 2 bases, J lost 2 bases, and 15 bases lay in between. Germline CDR1 and CDR2: MNHEY and SVGAGI. The CDR3, as DNA: TGTGCCAGCAGTTACGCACCGACGGGAAAAAACTATGGCTACACCTTC. It codes for CASSYAPTGKNYGYTF.

The chain joins TRBV10-3 to TRBJ2-2; 9 bases line up with TRBD1. The V segment lost 8 bases and the J segment 1 base; nucleotides outside the gene matches: 5. Germline V gene sequence: CDR1 ENHRY, CDR2 SYGVKD. The CDR3 runs 15 residues. The CDR3 nucleotides are TGTGCCATCGGAGGACAGGGGTGGAACACCGGGGAGCTGTTTTTT. Translated: CAIGGQGWNTGELFF.